The 21 T cell receptor beta chains presented below share a single source sample, sequenced in a study of blood T cell repertoires in COVID-19. Clones were sequenced by immunoSEQ multiplex PCR, and TCRdb holds only the in-frame ones, with some missing. The sample lists around 460,000 clones, around 90% occurring once. The specimen was peripheral blood. The receptor set was obtained from a man between 18 and 29 years old with COVID-19, enrolled during active disease.

V and J are TRBV12-2 and TRBJ2-3; the tabulated D call, TRBD2, remains unverified against the DNA. TRBV12-2 is recorded as a pseudogene. The length of the CDR3 is 16 residues. The CDR3 reads CASRLLERPITDTQYF. The DNA for the CDR3 is TGTGCAAGTCGCTTACTGGAGCGGCCGATCACAGATACGCAGTATTTT.

This clone has only one observation. The V call is TRBV4-1, the J call TRBJ2-7; tentatively, D is TRBD1 (6 bases). This CDR3 comprises 14 residues. Germline values: CDR1 MGHRA, CDR2 YSYEKL. Trimming took 3 bases from V and 5 from J, leaving 14 bases between them. CDR3 DNA sequence: TGCGCCAGCAGCCAGGCCGACAGGATCCACGAGCAGTACTTC. Encoded protein: CASSQADRIHEQYF.

The V and J genes are TRBV5-1 and TRBJ2-7; TRBD1 might be the D (6 bases). CDR1 SGHRS and CDR2 YFSETQ come from the germline V gene. This CDR3 is built from 12 residues. With 8 bases removed from V and 3 bases from J, the gap between germline ends came to 12 bases. The CDR3 DNA sequence: TGCGCCAGACCGGGACAATTCTACGAGCAGTACTTC. It codes for CARPGQFYEQYF.

The CDR3 here is CASSLNGASGLYNEQFF. CDR3 bases: TGTGCCAGCAGCTTAAACGGGGCTAGCGGGCTCTACAATGAGCAGTTCTTC. The V gene is TRBV7-3, the J gene TRBJ2-1; TRBD2 matches at 8 bases. Germline values: CDR1 SGHTA, CDR2 FQGTGA. The CDR3 has 17 residues. With 1 base clipped from V and 3 bases from J, the junction kept 8 bases outside the gene matches.

This chain uses TRBV6-6 with TRBJ1-5; 7 positions match TRBD1. The CDR3 consists of 16 residues. With 2 bases clipped from V and 7 bases from J, the junction kept 11 bases outside the gene matches. Per the germline V gene, CDR1 is MNHNY and CDR2 is SVGAGI (reference sequence). CDR3 nucleotides: TGTGCCAGCAGTTACACAGGGGCCGAGGGGATACAGCCCCAGCATTTT. Residues: CASSYTGAEGIQPQHF.

The V gene is TRBV6-1, the J gene TRBJ2-6, with a possible D match to TRBD2 (5 bases). V lost 2 bases and J lost 2, with 16 bases in between. The CDR3 extends over 18 amino acids. The germline V gene has CDR1 MNHNS and CDR2 SASEGT. The CDR3 sequence: CASSELGGRSPGANVLTF. The DNA for the CDR3 is TGTGCCAGCAGTGAACTTGGAGGTAGAAGTCCTGGGGCCAACGTCCTGACTTTC.

This rearrangement joins TRBV2 to TRBJ2-7; no reliable D call. Germline-derived CDR1 and CDR2 are SNHLY and FYNNEI. The V end was cut by 4 bases, the J end by 8 bases, with 6 bases between. CDR3 size: 10 residues. CDR3 in DNA: TGTGCCAGCAGTGGACATCAGCAGTACTTC. The encoded protein is CASSGHQQYF.

This CDR3 is CASSILAGAGELFF. The CDR3 nucleotides are TGTGCCAGTAGTATACTAGCGGGAGCCGGGGAGCTGTTTTTT. The chain combines TRBV19 with TRBJ2-2; TRBD2 matches 10 bases. This CDR3 spans 14 amino acids. With V trimmed by 2 bases and J by 6 bases, 0 bases remained unmatched. Germline assignment: CDR1 LNHDA and CDR2 SQIVND (reference sequence).

The chain couples TRBV27 to TRBJ1-2; D is undetermined. From germline, CDR1 is MNHEY and CDR2 SMNVEV (reference sequence). V was trimmed by 5 bases and J by 0 bases, leaving 4 bases between them. CDR3 length: 12 amino acids. The CDR3 DNA reads as TGTGCCAGCAGTGCGACTAACTATGGCTACACCTTC. This codes for CASSATNYGYTF.

The genes are TRBV19 and TRBJ2-5; 10 bases are shared with TRBD2. CDR1 LNHDA and CDR2 SQIVND come from the germline V gene (reference sequence). This CDR3 contains 13 residues. Trimming took 8 bases from V and 5 from J; bases not matched to a gene: 5. CDR3 DNA: TGTGCCAGTCGTGGGACTAGCGAGGAGACCCAGTACTTC. It yields the protein CASRGTSEETQYF. The full variable domain, its missing parts supplied by reference TRBV19 and TRBJ2-5, is DGGITQSPKYLFRKEGQNVTLSCEQNLNHDAMYWYRQDPGQGLRLIYYSQIVNDFQKGDIAEGYSVSREKKESFPLTVTSAQKNPTAFYLCASRGTSEETQYFGPGTRLLVL.

This chain connects TRBV5-4 to TRBJ2-2; 9 bases map to TRBD2. Germline values: CDR1 SGHNT, CDR2 YYREEE (reference sequence). With 4 bases clipped from V and 2 bases from J, the junction kept 9 bases outside the gene matches. The CDR3 has 17 residues. CDR3 DNA: TGTGCCAGCAGCCGCCGGGCGGGGGGGCCCAACACCGGGGAGCTGTTTTTT. It is translated as CASSRRAGGPNTGELFF.

As for this clone: This sample also contains other DNA sequences that code for the same CDR3. This chain links TRBV12-3 or TRBV12-4 with TRBJ2-7; TRBD1 aligns across 7 bases. This CDR3 has 13 residues. V shed 6 bases and J 4 bases; nucleotides not matched to a gene: 6. This CDR3 is CASRGQSSYEQYF. CDR3 coding DNA: TGTGCCAGCAGGGGACAGTCTTCTTACGAGCAGTACTTC.

The CDR3 spells CSASKGLAGGGTQYF. CDR3 DNA: TGCAGTGCTAGTAAAGGGCTAGCGGGAGGAGGTACGCAGTATTTT. The rearrangement joins TRBV20-1 to TRBJ2-3, with 11 bases matching TRBD2. V shed 3 bases and J 8 bases; nucleotides not matched to a gene: 10. The length of the CDR3 is 15 residues. Looked up from germline, CDR1 is DFQATT and CDR2 is SNEGSKA (reference sequence).

The chain couples TRBV5-6 to TRBJ2-7; D remains unclear. This CDR3 has 13 residues. Germline V CDR1 and CDR2: SGHDT, YYEEEE. V lost 4 bases and J 0 bases, leaving 8 bases between the germline ends. Written as DNA, the CDR3 is TGTGCCAGCAGCGTAACTCTCTCCTACGAGCAGTACTTC. Translated, it gives CASSVTLSYEQYF.

V and J are TRBV19 and TRBJ2-1; tentatively, D is TRBD1 (6 bases). Germline V gene sequence: CDR1 LNHDA, CDR2 SQIVND (reference sequence). The CDR3 has 16 amino acids. Deletions cut 5 bases from V and 1 base from J, with 15 bases between. This CDR3 is CASSYVGGDSYNEQFF. CDR3 nucleotide sequence: TGTGCCAGTAGTTATGTAGGGGGTGATTCCTACAATGAGCAGTTCTTC.

The genes are TRBV25-1 and TRBJ2-1, with D perhaps matching TRBD2 (5 bases). Germline assignment: CDR1 MGHDK and CDR2 SYGVNS. Trimming removed 6 bases from V and 10 bases from J, with 13 bases in between. The CDR3 sequence is 12 residues long. The CDR3 sequence is CASSTISGEQFF. The CDR3 nucleotides read TGTGCCAGCAGCACCATAAGCGGAGAGCAGTTCTTC.

The rearrangement links TRBV19 to TRBJ2-2, with 7 bases lining up with TRBD1. The CDR3 is 17 amino acids. Unmatched junction bases numbered 9, after V lost 3 bases and J lost 2 bases. The V gene's germline CDR1 is LNHDA and CDR2 SQIVND (reference sequence). CDR3 sequence reads: CASSIIGTDKNTGELFF. DNA of the CDR3: TGTGCCAGTAGTATTATTGGGACAGATAAAAACACCGGGGAGCTGTTTTTT.

This clone occurred a few times. This sequence joins TRBV5-1 and TRBJ2-7; 7 bases agree with TRBD1. The CDR3 has 15 amino acids. The ends lost 5 bases at V and 2 bases at J; junction bases unmatched: 10. Germline V CDR1 and CDR2: SGHRS, YFSETQ. CDR3 coding DNA: TGCGCCAGCAGGACGAACAGGGGAAGACCCTACGAGCAGTACTTC. Translated, it gives CASRTNRGRPYEQYF.

A word on this clone: The sample contains more than one DNA sequence encoding this CDR3. The CDR3 sequence is CASSPDRGRYEQYF. The CDR3 DNA reads as TGTGCCAGCAGCCCCGACAGGGGTAGGTACGAGCAGTACTTC. The J gene is TRBJ2-7, the V gene TRBV7-2; 8 bases align to TRBD1. V dropped 5 bases and J dropped 4; count of bases not matched to a gene: 7. The CDR3 runs 14 residues. Germline lookup yields CDR1 SGHTA and CDR2 FQGNSA.

In its sample, this clone was seen once. V gene TRBV9 combines with J gene TRBJ2-1; 9 nucleotides match TRBD2. V trimming: 3 bases; J trimming: 10 bases; junction bases outside the gene matches: 8. CDR1 is SGDLS, CDR2 YYNGEE, per germline. The CDR3 loop spans 14 amino acids. CDR3 amino acids: CASSALAGGVEQFF. CDR3 nucleotides: TGTGCCAGCAGCGCCTTGGCGGGAGGGGTGGAGCAGTTCTTC.

This clone was recorded many times. This chain joins TRBV16 and TRBJ2-3; maybe TRBD1 (6 bases). Germline-derived CDR1 and CDR2 are KGHSY and FQNENV. The CDR3 runs 15 residues. V lost 4 bases, J lost 6 bases, and 17 bases lay in between. CDR3 bases: TGTGCCAGCAGCCGATCCCGGTACAGGGTCGATACGCAGTATTTT. This translates into CASSRSRYRVDTQYF.